This T cell receptor beta chain stems from a study of blood T cell repertoires in COVID-19. For the study at large: COVID-19 samples from acute and convalescent phases originated in the United States, Italy and Spain. T cells, B-cell-depleted T cells, or PBMCs provided the cDNA or gDNA that served as material.

In the original processing: Amplification from reference gene primers served as the basis for estimated nucleated cell counts. Assay: immunoSEQ multiplex PCR; the TCRdb copy retains only in-frame clones and omits some. D and trimming come from the DNA, and the V and J calls and clone size come from that table. The table lists 200,000 to 250,000 clones, 85% of them singletons, with approximately 5% in the top ten. While infection was still active, Seattle patients were enrolled and then followed longitudinally. Germline loops: CDR1 DFQATT, CDR2 SNEGSKA (reference sequence). With 5 bases removed from V and 5 bases from J, the gap between germline ends came to 10 bases. The CDR3 consists of 11 residues. This clone was detected a few times.

The TCR originated in a man aged 50 to 60 with COVID-19, enrolled during active disease. Input material: peripheral blood. V is TRBV20-1 and J is TRBJ2-7; D unclear. This CDR3 is CSAPHGDEQYF. CDR3 coding DNA: TGCAGTGCTCCCCACGGAGACGAGCAGTACTTC.